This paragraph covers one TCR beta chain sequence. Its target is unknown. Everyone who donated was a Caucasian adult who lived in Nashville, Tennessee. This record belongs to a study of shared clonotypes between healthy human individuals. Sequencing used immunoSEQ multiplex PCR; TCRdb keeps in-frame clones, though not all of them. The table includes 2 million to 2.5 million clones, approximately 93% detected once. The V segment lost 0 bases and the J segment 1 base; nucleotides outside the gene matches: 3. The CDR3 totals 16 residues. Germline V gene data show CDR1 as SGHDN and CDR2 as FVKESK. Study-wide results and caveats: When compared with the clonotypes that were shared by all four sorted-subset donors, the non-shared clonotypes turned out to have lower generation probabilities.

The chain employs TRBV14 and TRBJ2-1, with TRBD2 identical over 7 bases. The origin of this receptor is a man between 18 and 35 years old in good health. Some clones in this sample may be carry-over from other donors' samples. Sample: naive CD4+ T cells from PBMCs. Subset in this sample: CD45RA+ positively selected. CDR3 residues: CASSQDGGSSYNEQFF. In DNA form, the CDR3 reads TGTGCCAGCAGCCAAGATGGCGGGAGTTCCTACAATGAGCAGTTCTTC.